Following are 15 T cell receptor beta chains from one sample sequenced in a study of early T cells in non-severe SARS-CoV-2 infection listed by TCRdb under 2021. The receptor library was made with 5' RACE. The sample was run on a NextSeq 500. TCRdb reran the public reads through fastp at Q25 and MiXCR, keeping productive beta chains. Rows are unified per CDR3 protein, each entry keeping the most common DNA and genes. Across this sample there are 30,000 to 45,000 distinct CDR3 sequences, with 4.5% to 7% seen only once. Of the sample, roughly 4.5% falls within the top ten clones. The material sequenced was whole blood, taken at baseline. These receptor sequences come from an adult who was a healthcare worker with PCR-confirmed SARS-CoV-2 infection or an uninfected control (not recorded which).

V gene TRBV5-1 combines with J gene TRBJ2-5; D not certain. Germline lookup yields CDR1 SGHRS and CDR2 YFSETQ. V was shortened by 1 base and J by 4 bases, with 8 bases between the two germline ends. The CDR3 runs 13 residues. The CDR3 DNA sequence: TGCGCCAGCAGCTTGCGGTTGCGAGAGACCCAGTACTTC. Translation gives CASSLRLRETQYF.

This clonotype was detected many times. J is TRBJ2-3 and V is TRBV10-3, with TRBD1 as a possible D gene (6 bases). The CDR3 length is 13 residues. CDR1 and CDR2 from the germline V gene are ENHRY and SYGVKD. Deletions cut 6 bases from V and 4 bases from J, with 11 bases between. The CDR3 protein is CAIRQGSSDTQYF. The CDR3 DNA is TGTGCCATCAGGCAGGGGAGTTCAGATACGCAGTATTTT.

In regard to this clonotype: This sequence may be a read error, since a much larger clone differs from it by one base. The V and J genes are TRBV5-4 and TRBJ2-3, with D hard to call. Per the germline V gene, CDR1 is SGHNT and CDR2 is YYREEE (reference sequence). Trimming left V 1 base short and J 0 bases short, with 3 bases between. The CDR3 spans 13 residues. The CDR3, as DNA: TGTGCCAGCAGCTTGTCCAGCACAGATACGCAGTATTTT. The encoded protein is CASSLSSTDTQYF.

This clonotype was observed many times. The chain has TRBV12-3 or TRBV12-4 and TRBJ1-6; possible D gene TRBD1, 5 bases. CDR3 length equals 17 residues. V lost 6 bases and J lost 9, with 24 bases in between. Here the CDR3 DNA reads TGTGCCAGCAGCCCCGGGACGCGAAGGGAGTGGAGTTCACCCCTCCACTTT. Protein sequence: CASSPGTRREWSSPLHF.

This clonotype was picked up many times. This rearrangement joins TRBV7-6 to TRBJ2-4; D may be TRBD2 (5 bases). V lost 1 base, J lost 5 bases, and 18 bases lay in between. Per the germline V gene, CDR1 is SGHVS and CDR2 is FNYEAQ. CDR3 length: 17 amino acids. CDR3 loop: CASSLEPREGGQNIQYF. The CDR3, as DNA: TGTGCCAGCAGCTTAGAGCCTCGCGAGGGCGGCCAAAACATTCAGTACTTC.

This clonotype was counted many times. The rearrangement uses TRBV10-3 and TRBJ2-5, with no clear D. CDR3 size: 13 residues. V dropped 3 bases and J dropped 5 bases, with 10 bases sitting between them. Germline V gene sequence: CDR1 ENHRY, CDR2 SYGVKD. The CDR3 is CAISETVGETQYF. The CDR3, as DNA: TGTGCCATCAGTGAAACGGTTGGCGAGACCCAGTACTTC.

This clonotype turned up a few times. The genes are TRBV12-3 or TRBV12-4 and TRBJ2-1; D assignment may be TRBD1 or TRBD2 (5 bases each). V was trimmed by 2 bases and J by 5 bases, leaving 13 bases between them. This CDR3 spans 15 amino acids. CDR3 amino acids: CASSLPGTRNNEQFF. The CDR3 DNA follows: TGTGCCAGCAGTTTACCTGGGACCCGGAACAATGAGCAGTTCTTC.

This clonotype was counted at least ten times. The CDR3 bases are TGTGCCAGCAGTTACCTGCTAGCGGTGATGAACACCGGGGAGCTGTTTTTT. This gives the protein CASSYLLAVMNTGELFF. The chain carries TRBV6-2 or TRBV6-3 and TRBJ2-2; 7 bases line up with TRBD2. Germline V lookup: CDR1 MNHEY, CDR2 SVGEGT. This CDR3 is built from 17 residues. V trimming: 2 bases; J trimming: 1 base; junction bases outside the gene matches: 7.

There are many counts of this clonotype. The rearrangement joins TRBV7-2 to TRBJ2-5; D possibly corresponds to TRBD2 (5 bases). The CDR3 has 15 residues. Germline V CDR1 and CDR2: SGHTA, FQGNSA. Trimming took 9 bases from V and 4 from J, leaving 21 bases between them. The CDR3 reads CASEVDSGRGETQYF. For the CDR3, the DNA is TGTGCCAGTGAGGTCGACTCGGGTCGGGGAGAGACCCAGTACTTC.

This clonotype appeared many times. The DNA of the CDR3 is TGTGCCAGCAGTGTAAGGGTTTTCCGGGGGCCCGGGGAGCTGTTTTTT. It encodes CASSVRVFRGPGELFF. The J gene is TRBJ2-2, the V gene TRBV6-2 or TRBV6-3; D tentatively fits TRBD1 or TRBD2 (6 bases each). With 5 bases removed from V and 6 bases from J, the gap between germline ends came to 19 bases. This CDR3 region has 16 residues. Germline V gene data show CDR1 as MNHEY and CDR2 as SVGEGT.

This clonotype showed up many times. The rearrangement joins TRBV5-1 to TRBJ1-2, with D possibly matching TRBD1 (5 bases). The CDR3 is 16 amino acids. With 1 base removed from V and 2 bases from J, the gap between germline ends came to 15 bases. Germline V gives CDR1 SGHRS, CDR2 YFSETQ. The CDR3, as DNA: TGCGCCAGCAGCTTGTCGGCAGGGACCCCGAACTATGGCTACACCTTC. It translates to CASSLSAGTPNYGYTF.

This clonotype was recorded many times. The V and J genes are TRBV5-4 and TRBJ2-6, with D possibly being TRBD2 (5 bases). Deletions cut 3 bases from V and 4 bases from J, with 14 bases between. The CDR3 contains 16 residues. The V gene's germline CDR1 is SGHNT and CDR2 YYREEE (reference sequence). CDR3 nucleotides: TGTGCCAGCAGCTACTCCCGGGGTGCAGGGGCCAACGTCCTGACTTTC. Amino acids: CASSYSRGAGANVLTF.

As DNA, the CDR3 is TGTGCTAGTGGTCGCCCCCTAGCGCCCGCAGACCCCAGCACAGATACGCAGTATTTT. As protein: CASGRPLAPADPSTDTQYF. The chain has TRBV12-5 and TRBJ2-3; D is perhaps TRBD2 (6 bases). The CDR3 runs to 19 residues. V was trimmed by 5 bases and J by 0 bases, leaving 24 bases between them. The germline V gene encodes CDR1 LGHNT and CDR2 FRNRAP.

The chain uses TRBV5-1 and TRBJ2-1; 8 nucleotides align to TRBD2. Germline-derived CDR1 and CDR2 are SGHRS and YFSETQ. The trim removed 4 bases at V and 0 bases at J, leaving 6 bases unmatched. This CDR3 comprises 16 residues. The DNA of the CDR3 is TGCGCCAGCAGCCCGCCCGGACTAGCCTCCTACAATGAGCAGTTCTTC. Translated, it gives CASSPPGLASYNEQFF.

This clonotype was counted a few times. This sequence joins TRBV2 and TRBJ2-7; D gene uncertain. Germline assignment: CDR1 SNHLY and CDR2 FYNNEI. The V and J ends lost 1 base and 1 base respectively, with 8 bases between them. The CDR3 length is 14 residues. The CDR3 DNA reads as TGTGCCAGCAGTGAAGAACAGACTTCCTACGAGCAGTACTTC. Translated, it gives CASSEEQTSYEQYF.